The 25 T cell receptor beta chains in this list originate from one sample, sequenced in a study of cytomegalovirus exposure and HLA in healthy donors. The PCR employed 60 Vbeta primers together with 13 Jbeta primers. Clones were sequenced by immunoSEQ multiplex PCR, and TCRdb holds only the in-frame ones, with some missing. The sample lists more than 130,000 clones; roughly 77% were seen once. Specimen: PBMCs. These receptors all stem from a man between 25 and 39 years old in good health and CMV-seronegative.

V is TRBV5-6 and J is TRBJ1-6; TRBD1 is a possible D gene (6 bases). CDR3 size: 16 residues. Germline V gene lookup returns CDR1 SGHDT and CDR2 YYEEEE. Trimming pared 2 bases from V and 4 bases from J, leaving 13 bases between. DNA of the CDR3: TGTGCCAGCAGCTTCAGGGGCGAAGTTTATAATTCACCCCTCCACTTT. Translation: CASSFRGEVYNSPLHF. The whole variable domain, filled in from reference TRBV5-6 and TRBJ1-6, reads DAGVTQSPTHLIKTRGQQVTLRCSPKSGHDTVSWYQQALGQGPQFIFQYYEEEERQRGNFPDRFSGHQFPNYSSELNVNALLLGDSALYLCASSFRGEVYNSPLHFGNGTRLTVT.

The chain uses TRBV7-9 and TRBJ1-3, with 7 bases that match TRBD1. This CDR3 has 16 residues. CDR1 is SEHNR, CDR2 FQNEAQ, per germline (reference sequence). The V and J ends lost 0 bases and 2 bases, in that order; junction bases with no gene match: 4. DNA of the CDR3: TGTGCCAGCAGCTTAGCTCGAACAGGGGCTGGAAACACCATATATTTT. As protein: CASSLARTGAGNTIYF.

This chain connects TRBV28 to TRBJ1-6; perhaps TRBD1 as D (5 bases). V was pared by 7 bases and J by 10 bases, with 20 bases between. Germline assignment: CDR1 MDHEN and CDR2 SYDVKM. This CDR3 is 15 amino acids long. CDR3 residues: CASTKTPGGGSPLHF. The CDR3 DNA is TGTGCCAGCACGAAGACTCCGGGGGGAGGGTCACCCCTCCACTTT.

The rearrangement links TRBV20-1 to TRBJ1-4; D perhaps matches TRBD1 (6 bases). Germline V gene sequence: CDR1 DFQATT, CDR2 SNEGSKA (reference sequence). The CDR3 covers 11 residues. V was pared by 6 bases and J by 14 bases, with 16 bases between. The CDR3 coding sequence is TGCAGTGCCGGCCAAGGGACATCTCTGTTTTTT. The encoded protein is CSAGQGTSLFF.

The chain joins TRBV7-9 to TRBJ2-1, with 7 bases that match TRBD2. The junction had 0 bases not matched to a gene; V was cut back by 1 base and J by 0 bases. Germline V gene lookup returns CDR1 SEHNR and CDR2 FQNEAQ (reference sequence). There are 15 residues in the CDR3. CDR3 nucleotides: TGTGCCAGCAGCTTAGTAGCGGGCTCCTACAATGAGCAGTTCTTC. Its translation is CASSLVAGSYNEQFF.

This sequence joins TRBV7-3 and TRBJ2-5; tentative D call: TRBD1 (7 bases). V gave up 2 bases and J gave up 2 bases, with 9 bases separating them. The germline CDR1 and CDR2 sequences are SGHTA and FQGTGA. CDR3 size: 14 residues. The CDR3 nucleotides are TGTGCCAGCAGCTTACAGGGGGGTCAAGAGACCCAGTACTTC. Residues: CASSLQGGQETQYF.

This chain connects TRBV19 to TRBJ2-7; unclear D gene. Trimming removed 3 bases at V and 0 bases at J, with 6 bases between. The CDR3 sequence is 13 residues long. From germline, CDR1 is LNHDA and CDR2 SQIVND (reference sequence). The CDR3 DNA is TGTGCCAGTAGTATCAAGAGCTCCTACGAGCAGTACTTC. Encoded protein: CASSIKSSYEQYF.

The chain employs TRBV28 and TRBJ2-2, with TRBD2 identical over 9 bases. This CDR3 has 15 residues. Germline lookup yields CDR1 MDHEN and CDR2 SYDVKM. V lost 5 bases, J lost 6 bases, and 7 bases stayed unmatched. CDR3 coding DNA: TGTGCCAGCAGTCCCGGACTAGCGCGGGCCGGGGAGCTGTTTTTT. Amino acid sequence: CASSPGLARAGELFF. The full variable domain, rest sourced from reference TRBV28 and TRBJ2-2, is DVKVTQSSRYLVKRTGEKVFLECVQDMDHENMFWYRQDPGLGLRLIYFSYDVKMKEKGDIPEGYSVSREKKERFSLILESASTNQTSMYLCASSPGLARAGELFFGEGSRLTVL.

This clone was seen more than once but under ten times. The rearrangement joins TRBV2 to TRBJ1-1, with 8 bases identical to TRBD1. Per germline, CDR1 SNHLY and CDR2 FYNNEI. V was pared by 1 base and J by 9 bases, with 7 bases of the junction left unmatched. The CDR3 runs 14 residues. The CDR3 region is CASSEGAGGRKAFF. DNA for the CDR3: TGTGCCAGCAGTGAAGGGGCAGGGGGCAGGAAAGCTTTCTTT.

CDR3 protein: CATGRITFYEQYF. The DNA for the CDR3 is TGTGCCACCGGGAGAATCACTTTCTACGAGCAGTACTTC. The V and J genes are TRBV2 and TRBJ2-7, with D perhaps matching TRBD2 (6 bases). Germline V gene data show CDR1 as SNHLY and CDR2 as FYNNEI. V was clipped by 10 bases and J by 3 bases, with 16 bases between them. This CDR3 has 13 amino acids. The whole variable domain, remainder taken from reference TRBV2 and TRBJ2-7, is EPEVTQTPSHQVTQMGQEVILRCVPISNHLYFYWYRQILGQKVEFLVSFYNNEISEKSEIFDDQFSVERPDGSNFTLKIRSTKLEDSAMYFCATGRITFYEQYFGPGTRLTVT.

The chain carries TRBV19 and TRBJ2-6, with 9 bases lining up with TRBD1. CDR1 is LNHDA and CDR2 is SQIVND in the germline V gene (reference sequence). The CDR3 extends over 19 amino acids. V trimming: 3 bases; J trimming: 0 bases; junction bases outside the gene matches: 9. CDR3 sequence: CASSILRGTGLSGANVLTF. The CDR3 region has the DNA TGTGCCAGTAGTATCCTCAGAGGGACAGGGCTCTCTGGGGCCAACGTCCTGACTTTC. Complete variable domain (other parts from reference TRBV19 and TRBJ2-6): DGGITQSPKYLFRKEGQNVTLSCEQNLNHDAMYWYRQDPGQGLRLIYYSQIVNDFQKGDIAEGYSVSREKKESFPLTVTSAQKNPTAFYLCASSILRGTGLSGANVLTFGAGSRLTVL.

CDR3: CASSADRVNQPQHF. The CDR3 nucleotides are TGTGCCAGCAGTGCGGACAGGGTCAATCAGCCCCAGCATTTT. The rearrangement uses TRBV6-1 and TRBJ1-5; 8 nucleotides agree with TRBD1. The ends lost 4 bases at V and 3 bases at J; junction bases unmatched: 2. The CDR3 length is 14 residues. Germline CDR1 reads MNHNS; CDR2 reads SASEGT.

V gene TRBV5-1 combines with J gene TRBJ2-1; 7 bases fit TRBD2. With 4 bases clipped from V and 9 bases from J, the junction kept 13 bases outside the gene matches. Germline values: CDR1 SGHRS, CDR2 YFSETQ. The length of the CDR3 is 15 residues. Here the CDR3 reads CASSKNSGSPVEQFF. For the CDR3, the DNA is TGCGCCAGCAGCAAAAATAGCGGGTCCCCCGTTGAGCAGTTCTTC.

The chain is built from TRBV5-1 and TRBJ2-7, with 9 bases matching TRBD2. The CDR3 runs to 15 residues. Losses at the gene ends were 1 base for V and 3 bases for J; bases not matched to a gene: 5. The germline CDR1 and CDR2 sequences are SGHRS and YFSETQ. This chain's CDR3 is CASSLLAGQFYEQYF. Here the CDR3 DNA reads TGCGCCAGCAGCTTGCTAGCGGGACAGTTCTACGAGCAGTACTTC.

The V call is TRBV5-3, the J call TRBJ1-5; unclear D gene. TRBV5-3 is an open reading frame, and its role is uncertain. Trimming took off 1 base at V and 6 bases at J, with 26 bases between the two ends. The length of the CDR3 is 19 residues. For the CDR3, the DNA is TGTGCCAGAAGCTTGATACGGGGTAGGGCCCACTTCAAACTTCAGCCCCAGCATTTT. Translating it yields CARSLIRGRAHFKLQPQHF.

This clone was found once. V and J are TRBV7-6 and TRBJ2-1; D possibly corresponds to TRBD1 (6 bases). From germline, CDR1 is SGHVS and CDR2 FNYEAQ. The length of the CDR3 is 15 residues. The V end lost 5 bases, the J end lost 5 bases, and 16 bases lay between the germline ends. The CDR3, as DNA: TGTGCCAGCAGCGCCCGATACAGGGTTGACAATGAGCAGTTCTTC. Translated: CASSARYRVDNEQFF.

The chain joins TRBV6-6 to TRBJ1-2; 8 positions match TRBD1. The J segment lost 0 bases and the V segment lost 10 bases, leaving 4 bases of the junction unmatched. The CDR3 length is 13 residues. Germline-derived CDR1 and CDR2 are MNHNY and SVGAGI (reference sequence). The CDR3 nucleotides read TGTGCCACCCAGGACAGGGCTAACTATGGCTACACCTTC. Its protein product is CATQDRANYGYTF.

The V gene is TRBV28, the J gene TRBJ1-4; D is ambiguous. The CDR3 consists of 17 residues. The ends were cut back, 5 bases at V and 4 bases at J, with 20 bases in the middle. Germline loops: CDR1 MDHEN, CDR2 SYDVKM. The CDR3 sequence: CASSLDSAVRFNEKLFF. CDR3 DNA sequence: TGTGCCAGCAGTCTAGATAGTGCGGTCCGTTTTAATGAAAAACTGTTTTTT.

The chain links TRBV28 to TRBJ1-1; TRBD1 matches 12 bases. In germline, CDR1 is MDHEN, CDR2 SYDVKM. Trimming cost V 5 bases and J 5 bases; bases outside gene matches: 6. CDR3 length: 15 residues. The chain's CDR3 is CASSRDRGRWTEAFF. In DNA, the CDR3 is TGTGCCAGCAGTCGGGACAGGGGGCGATGGACTGAAGCTTTCTTT.

The gene calls are TRBV6-6 and TRBJ1-1, with D hard to call. This CDR3 spans 14 amino acids. Germline CDR1 MNHNY, CDR2 SVGAGI (reference sequence). Trimming left V 4 bases short and J 0 bases short, with 9 bases between. The CDR3 protein is CASSWEGMNTEAFF. The CDR3, as DNA: TGTGCCAGCAGTTGGGAGGGTATGAACACTGAAGCTTTCTTT.

This clone appeared many times. The J gene is TRBJ1-5, the V gene TRBV7-8; perhaps TRBD1 as D (6 bases). The germline V and J ends were trimmed by 4 bases and 3 bases, with 10 bases remaining between them. CDR1 and CDR2 from the germline V gene are SGHVS and FQNEAQ. CDR3 length equals 14 residues. CDR3 in amino acids: CASSSTGTNQPQHF. CDR3 coding DNA: TGTGCCAGCAGCTCGACAGGAACCAATCAGCCCCAGCATTTT.

The sample holds one count of this clone. The chain couples TRBV19 to TRBJ1-1; tentative D call: TRBD1 (5 bases). V dropped 10 bases and J dropped 5 bases, with 17 bases sitting between them. Germline CDR1 LNHDA, CDR2 SQIVND (reference sequence). The CDR3 consists of 13 residues. This CDR3 is CATRDRERTEAFF. CDR3 nucleotides: TGTGCCACCCGGGACCGGGAGAGGACTGAAGCTTTCTTT. Supplemented by reference TRBV19 and TRBJ1-1, the full variable domain reads DGGITQSPKYLFRKEGQNVTLSCEQNLNHDAMYWYRQDPGQGLRLIYYSQIVNDFQKGDIAEGYSVSREKKESFPLTVTSAQKNPTAFYLCATRDRERTEAFFGQGTRLTVV.

This chain connects TRBV6-6 to TRBJ1-5, with D possibly being TRBD1 (5 bases). This CDR3 spans 16 amino acids. V was shortened by 0 bases and J by 2 bases, with 11 bases between the two germline ends. Germline V gene sequence: CDR1 MNHNY, CDR2 SVGAGI (reference sequence). DNA for the CDR3: TGTGCCAGCAGTTACTCGGCAGGGCGCGGCAATCAGCCCCAGCATTTT. It yields the protein CASSYSAGRGNQPQHF.

The gene calls are TRBV7-6 and TRBJ1-6, with a possible D match to TRBD1 (5 bases). Trimming removed 0 bases at V and 7 bases at J, with 13 bases between. From germline, CDR1 is SGHVS and CDR2 FNYEAQ. This CDR3 is 16 amino acids long. The CDR3 spells CASSLASGRANSPLHF. DNA for the CDR3: TGTGCCAGCAGCTTAGCGAGTGGCAGGGCCAATTCACCCCTCCACTTT.

V and J are TRBV4-1 and TRBJ1-3; D might be TRBD1 (5 bases). CDR3 length: 15 residues. V shed 2 bases and J shed 0 bases, with 8 bases lying between them. CDR1 MGHRA and CDR2 YSYEKL come from the germline V gene. DNA of the CDR3: TGCGCCAGCAGCCAACACAGGAGCTCTGGAAACACCATATATTTT. It is translated as CASSQHRSSGNTIYF.